This T cell receptor (beta chain) was sequenced during a study of T cell responses to AZD1222 COVID-19 vaccine (dated by TCRdb to the early 2020s). For context, the study as a whole: AZD1222 recipients given second doses at about 4 weeks or at about 12 weeks were pooled, since spike-specific TCR depth and breadth were not found to differ between the two schedules. TCR sequencing was performed for roughly 240 trial participants, of whom about 210 were given two doses of AZD1222 and around 25 were given two doses of MenACWY control vaccine. Enrollment into the trials was organized by age into subgroups of 18-55, 56-69 and 70-plus years, and those subgroups contained approximately 160, 26 and 62 TCR-sequenced participants, respectively. Paper-wide results and their limitations: The 56-69-year group was small, and its depth increase did not reach significance, likely because of low power. Participants were mostly white British, with more females than males. The authors suggested clonal diversity may have been underestimated. Conclusions about previously exposed vaccinees were limited because only a handful of AZD1222 recipients were SARS-CoV-2 seropositive at baseline. Reportedly, almost half of the unique spike-specific TCRs recognized epitopes lying outside the regions that are mutated in the B.1.351 and B.1.1.7 variants. After two AZD1222 doses, spike-specific TCR breadth and depth were significantly higher than at day 0 and than in MenACWY recipients. Because no day 14 peak-response samples were available, the repertoires could be characterized only after the peak T cell response. CD4 TCRs associated with the vaccine covered the entire spike protein, and the dominant responses were in regions 160-218 and 743-854.

The CDR3 regions of human TCRbeta chains were analyzed by immunosequencing. Under the source paper's analysis protocol: Repertoire TCRs were matched against a reference library of SARS-CoV-2-specific TCRs generated with the MIRA antigen-specificity platform. Breadth was defined as the fraction of unique TCRs that were SARS-CoV-2-associated, and depth was defined as the fraction of total T cells that were SARS-CoV-2-associated. Using the MIRA data, each spike-specific TCR was assigned both to the spike region to which the TCR was reactive and to a CD4 or CD8 class. Log10-transformed breadth and depth values were compared by one-way ANOVA with Sidak's multiple comparisons tests. TCRdb took this table from immuneACCESS and kept in-frame rearrangements with V and J called. Such tables lack part of the clones; where checked against another copy, unresolved V genes explain under half of the gap, and the rest is unexplained. Clone size and the V and J calls come from that table; the DNA yielded D and trimming. This sample holds some 100,000 clones; around 90% were observed only once. The ten most abundant clones make up approximately 5% of the sample.

The time point label on this specimen signifies: baseline before first vaccination. Samples from vaccinated people were obtained from the UK trials COV001 and COV002, which included a single-blind randomized controlled phase 2/3 trial of AZD1222 (ChAdOx1 nCoV-19) in healthy adults. Trial participant PBMC samples were collected at day 0 and day 28 after the second dose for TCRbeta chain sequencing. Compared with germline, V lacks 3 bases and J lacks 7 bases; bases without a gene match: 5. For CDR1 and CDR2, the germline V gene lists SGDLS and YYNGEE. The CDR3 runs 13 residues from the cysteine to the phenylalanine. Only the CDR3 DNA is retained, 39 bases long and in frame from the first base. Notes on this clone: Its antigen has not been determined. No base-level quality is on record; no much larger clone is a single base apart.

The TCR comes from an adult in good health. The chain employs TRBV9 and TRBJ1-2; TRBD1 agrees with 8 junctional bases. The specimen comprised peripheral blood, sampled on day 0 of AZD1222 vaccination. The DNA sequence is TGTGCCAGCAGCGCCGACAGGGGTCGTGGCTACACCTTC. It specifies CASSADRGRGYTF.